This TCR beta chain was identified in a study of HIV-infected patients and healthy controls. The study, taken as a whole, reports: CMV-associated CDR3s mostly grew nonsignificantly during therapy, while HIV-associated CDR3s declined significantly.

Note on this clonotype: Antigen specificity is unknown. This may be a read error: a much more frequent sequence differs by one nucleotide.

CDR3 length: 18 amino acids. The V segment lost 5 bases and the J segment 0 bases; nucleotides outside the gene matches: 13. The germline V gene has CDR1 LNHDA and CDR2 SQIVND (reference sequence). 500 ng RNA was reverse transcribed with alpha and beta constant-region primers. Using multiplexing indices, alpha and beta chain libraries were generated apart by chain-specific third strand synthesis. A 5' RACE adapter with a random hexamer and the SP2 primer site was joined to cDNA. MiXCR, applied by TCRdb to the 5' RACE reads, yields one record per CDR3 protein. Of some 15,000 distinct CDR3 sequences listed, roughly a tenth are singletons. All unsorted peripheral T cells were captured because whole blood was used without fractionation.

The genes are TRBV19 and TRBJ2-4; 7 bases are shared with TRBD1. The receptor comes from an adult in good health. What was sequenced was blood. The CDR3 DNA follows: TGTGCCAGTAGTCCTCTAGGGACAGACTTTTTAGCCAAAAACATTCAGTACTTC. Translating it yields CASSPLGTDFLAKNIQYF.